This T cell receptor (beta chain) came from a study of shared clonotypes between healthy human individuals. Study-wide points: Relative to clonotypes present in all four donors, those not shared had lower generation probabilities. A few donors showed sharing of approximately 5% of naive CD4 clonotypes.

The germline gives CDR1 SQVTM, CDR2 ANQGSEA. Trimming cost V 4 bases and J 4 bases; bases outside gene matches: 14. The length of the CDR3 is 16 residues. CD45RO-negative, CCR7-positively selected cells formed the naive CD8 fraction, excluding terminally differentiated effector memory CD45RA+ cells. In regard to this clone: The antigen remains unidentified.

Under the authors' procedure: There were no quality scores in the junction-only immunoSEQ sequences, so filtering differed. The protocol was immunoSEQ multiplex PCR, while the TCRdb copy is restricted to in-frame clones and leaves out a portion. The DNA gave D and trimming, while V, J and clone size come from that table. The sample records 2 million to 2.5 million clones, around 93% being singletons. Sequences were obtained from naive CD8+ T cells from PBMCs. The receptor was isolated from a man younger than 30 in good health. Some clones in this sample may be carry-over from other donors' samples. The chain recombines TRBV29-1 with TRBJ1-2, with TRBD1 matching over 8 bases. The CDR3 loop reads CSVVAGGEIHRYGYTF. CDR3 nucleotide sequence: TGCAGCGTTGTGGCAGGGGGCGAGATCCATCGCTATGGCTACACCTTC.